Listed here are 6 T cell receptor beta chains from one sample, sequenced in a study of vaccination effects on CD4 cells after COVID-19. The antigens for these receptors are not known. The table came from immunoSEQ multiplex PCR; TCRdb's copy has only in-frame clones and leaves some out. The sample holds 30,000 to 40,000 clones, approximately 70% seen once. ViraFEST expansion of antigen-specific CD4+ T cells with viral peptide pools preceded sequencing. Investigators separated out CD4+ T cells once approximately 9 days of culture had passed. Infection dated between March and December 2020, before the Alpha, Beta and Delta variants reached the United States. The sample was CD4+ T cells from PBMCs cultured with a peptide pool, taken before COVID-19 vaccination. These receptor sequences come from a human donor who had a prior SARS-CoV-2 infection.

V gene TRBV18 combines with J gene TRBJ1-3, with 8 bases fitting TRBD1. This CDR3 contains 15 residues. V lost 1 base, J lost 4 bases, and 3 bases stayed unmatched. Germline V gene sequence: CDR1 KGHSH, CDR2 LQKENI. The CDR3 DNA reads as TGTGCCAGCTCACCACTCAGGGGGCTCGGAAACACCATATATTTT. It codes for CASSPLRGLGNTIYF. The full variable domain, rest sourced from reference TRBV18 and TRBJ1-3, is NAGVMQNPRHLVRRRGQEARLRCSPMKGHSHVYWYRQLPEEGLKFMVYLQKENIIDESGMPKERFSAEFPKEGPSILRIQQVVRGDSAAYFCASSPLRGLGNTIYFGEGSWLTVV.

The CDR3 is CSASRGMLTDTQYF. CDR3 bases: TGCAGTGCTAGTCGGGGTATGCTAACAGATACGCAGTATTTT. The rearrangement uses TRBV20-1 and TRBJ2-3; possibly TRBD2 for D (5 bases). The V gene's germline CDR1 is DFQATT and CDR2 SNEGSKA (reference sequence). Trimming removed 3 bases from V and 3 bases from J, with 13 bases in between. The CDR3 has 14 amino acids.

The chain joins TRBV7-2 to TRBJ2-5; D unresolved. The CDR3 length is 14 residues. Germline V gene lookup returns CDR1 SGHTA and CDR2 FQGNSA. V lost 0 bases to trimming and J lost 5 bases, with 10 bases between them. The CDR3 nucleotides are TGTGCCAGCAGCTTAGCCCAGGCCTCGGAGACCCAGTACTTC. Translation: CASSLAQASETQYF.

DNA of the CDR3: TGTGCCAGCTCACGATATACCGGGACAGTCTCATCCTACGAGCAGTACTTC. Its translation: CASSRYTGTVSSYEQYF. The gene calls are TRBV18 and TRBJ2-7; 7 nucleotides match TRBD1. Germline V gene lookup returns CDR1 KGHSH and CDR2 LQKENI. This CDR3 region has 17 residues. V gave up 4 bases and J gave up 1 base; unmatched junction bases: 13. Filled out from reference TRBV18 and TRBJ2-7, the complete variable domain reads NAGVMQNPRHLVRRRGQEARLRCSPMKGHSHVYWYRQLPEEGLKFMVYLQKENIIDESGMPKERFSAEFPKEGPSILRIQQVVRGDSAAYFCASSRYTGTVSSYEQYFGPGTRLTVT.

The chain combines TRBV12-3 or TRBV12-4 with TRBJ2-3, with 7 positions matching TRBD2. The CDR3 runs 12 residues. The trim removed 6 bases at V and 5 bases at J, leaving 2 bases unmatched. CDR3 sequence reads: CASSGRRDTQYF. DNA of the CDR3: TGTGCCAGCAGCGGGAGGAGAGATACGCAGTATTTT.

The V and J genes are TRBV7-3 and TRBJ2-7, with 13 bases aligning to TRBD2. This CDR3 region has 14 residues. Losses at the gene ends were 5 bases for V and 6 bases for J; bases not matched to a gene: 4. The V gene's germline CDR1 is SGHTA and CDR2 FQGTGA. CDR3 sequence reads: CASSPGLAGAEQYF. The CDR3 coding sequence is TGTGCCAGCAGCCCAGGACTAGCGGGAGCCGAGCAGTACTTC.